This T cell receptor (beta chain) emerged from a study of lymphopenia after photon versus proton radiotherapy. Study observations and caveats: Relative stability marked proton patients; photon patients lost diversity and naive cells. After the lymphocyte nadir, photon-treated repertoires showed oligoclonal expansion, especially of CD8+ Temra cells. A bigger post-nadir fall in TCR diversity correlated inversely with survival time in deceased patients. Only patients who died were analyzed for survival; proton advantage is unproven.

Profiling relied on immunoSEQ multiplex PCR, and the TCRdb table lists in-frame clones only, not all of them. The data contain tens of thousands of clones, 80% to 90% of them singletons. As for this clone: The antigen remains unidentified.

The TCR originated in a man of 80 years or more with esophageal cancer. The sample consisted of peripheral blood, taken from a patient treated with proton-based radiotherapy.

CDR3 sequence: CASSLGGSKETQYF. The CDR3 DNA sequence: TGTGCCAGCAGCTTAGGTGGGTCTAAAGAGACCCAGTACTTC. This chain joins TRBV7-2 and TRBJ2-5; D is undetermined. The CDR3 sequence is 14 residues long. The germline V and J ends were trimmed by 1 base and 3 bases, with 9 bases remaining between them. Per the germline V gene, CDR1 is SGHTA and CDR2 is FQGNSA.